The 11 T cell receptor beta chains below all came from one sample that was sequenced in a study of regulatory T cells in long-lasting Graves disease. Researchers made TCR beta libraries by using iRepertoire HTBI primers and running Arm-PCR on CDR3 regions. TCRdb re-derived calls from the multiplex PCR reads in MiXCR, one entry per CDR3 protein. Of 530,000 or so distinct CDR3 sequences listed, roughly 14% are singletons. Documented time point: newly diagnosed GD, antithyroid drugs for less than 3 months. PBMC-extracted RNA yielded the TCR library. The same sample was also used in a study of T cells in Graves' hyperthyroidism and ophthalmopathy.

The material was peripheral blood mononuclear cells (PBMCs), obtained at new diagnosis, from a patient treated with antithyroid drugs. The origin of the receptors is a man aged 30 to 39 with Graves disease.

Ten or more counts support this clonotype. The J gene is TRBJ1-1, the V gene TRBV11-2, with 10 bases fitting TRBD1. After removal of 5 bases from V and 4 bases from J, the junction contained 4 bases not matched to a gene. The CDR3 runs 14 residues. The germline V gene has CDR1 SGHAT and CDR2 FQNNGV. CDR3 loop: CASSLDRGSTEAFF. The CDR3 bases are TGTGCCAGCAGCCTGGACAGGGGGAGCACTGAAGCTTTCTTT.

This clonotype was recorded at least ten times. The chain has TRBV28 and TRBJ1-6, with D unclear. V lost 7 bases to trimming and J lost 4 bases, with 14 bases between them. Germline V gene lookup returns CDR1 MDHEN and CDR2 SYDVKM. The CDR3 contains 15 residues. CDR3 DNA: TGTGCCAGCACCCAGTTCGACATTTATAATTCACCCCTCCACTTT. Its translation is CASTQFDIYNSPLHF.

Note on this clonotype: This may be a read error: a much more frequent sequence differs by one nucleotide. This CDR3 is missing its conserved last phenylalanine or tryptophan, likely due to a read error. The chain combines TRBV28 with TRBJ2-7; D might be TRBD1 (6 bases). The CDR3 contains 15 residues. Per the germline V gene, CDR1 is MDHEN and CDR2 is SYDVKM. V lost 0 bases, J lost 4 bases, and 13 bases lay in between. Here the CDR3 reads CASSLWGTLTYEQYL. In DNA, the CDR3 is TGTGCCAGCAGTTTATGGGGGACACTCACTTACGAGCAGTACCTC.

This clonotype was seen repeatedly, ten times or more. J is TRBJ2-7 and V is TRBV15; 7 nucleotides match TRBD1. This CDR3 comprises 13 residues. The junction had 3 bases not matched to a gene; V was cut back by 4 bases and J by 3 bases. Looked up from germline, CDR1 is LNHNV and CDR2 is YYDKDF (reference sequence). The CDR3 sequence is CATSKGGSYEQYF. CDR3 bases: TGTGCCACCAGCAAAGGGGGCAGCTACGAGCAGTACTTC.

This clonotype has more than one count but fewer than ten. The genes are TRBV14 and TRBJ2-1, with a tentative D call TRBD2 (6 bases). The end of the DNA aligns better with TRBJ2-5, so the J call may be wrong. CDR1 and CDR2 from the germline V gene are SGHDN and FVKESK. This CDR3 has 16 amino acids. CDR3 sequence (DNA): TGTGCCAGCAGCCAATGGTACGGGACTTTGCAAGAGACCCAGTACTTC. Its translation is CASSQWYGTLQETQYF.

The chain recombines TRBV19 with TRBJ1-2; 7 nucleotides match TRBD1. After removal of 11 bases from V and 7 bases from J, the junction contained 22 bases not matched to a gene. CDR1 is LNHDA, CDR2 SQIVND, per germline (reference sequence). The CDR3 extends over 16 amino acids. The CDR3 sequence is CALGTDRDGPYGGYTF. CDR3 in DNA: TGTGCCCTGGGCACCGACAGGGATGGTCCTTATGGTGGCTACACCTTC.

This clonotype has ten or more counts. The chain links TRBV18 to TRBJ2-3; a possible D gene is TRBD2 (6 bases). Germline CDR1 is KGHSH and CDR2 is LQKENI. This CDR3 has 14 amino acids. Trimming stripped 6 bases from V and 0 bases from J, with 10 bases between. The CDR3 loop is CASSVAASTDTQYF. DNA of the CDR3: TGTGCCAGCTCCGTAGCGGCCAGCACAGATACGCAGTATTTT. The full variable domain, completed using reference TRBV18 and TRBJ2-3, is NAGVMQNPRHLVRRRGQEARLRCSPMKGHSHVYWYRQLPEEGLKFMVYLQKENIIDESGMPKERFSAEFPKEGPSILRIQQVVRGDSAAYFCASSVAASTDTQYFGPGTRLTVL.

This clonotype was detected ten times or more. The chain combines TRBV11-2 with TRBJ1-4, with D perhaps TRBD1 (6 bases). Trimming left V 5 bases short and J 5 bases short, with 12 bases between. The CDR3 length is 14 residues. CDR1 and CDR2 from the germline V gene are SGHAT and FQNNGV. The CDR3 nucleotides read TGTGCCAGCAGCATCGACAGGTTAAATGAAAAACTGTTTTTT. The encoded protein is CASSIDRLNEKLFF. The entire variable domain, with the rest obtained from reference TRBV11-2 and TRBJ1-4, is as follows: EAGVAQSPRYKIIEKRQSVAFWCNPISGHATLYWYQQILGQGPKLLIQFQNNGVVDDSQLPKDRFSAERLKGVDSTLKIQPAKLEDSAVYLCASSIDRLNEKLFFGSGTQLSVL.

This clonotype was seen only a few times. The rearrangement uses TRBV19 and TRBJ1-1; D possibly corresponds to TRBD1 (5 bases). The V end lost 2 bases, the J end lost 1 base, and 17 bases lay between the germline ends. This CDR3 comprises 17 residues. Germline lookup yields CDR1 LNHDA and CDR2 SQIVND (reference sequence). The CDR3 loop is CASSILPGGRRNTEAFF. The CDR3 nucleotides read TGTGCCAGTAGTATACTCCCGGGGGGACGGAGGAACACTGAAGCTTTCTTT. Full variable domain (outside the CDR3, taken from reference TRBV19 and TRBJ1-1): DGGITQSPKYLFRKEGQNVTLSCEQNLNHDAMYWYRQDPGQGLRLIYYSQIVNDFQKGDIAEGYSVSREKKESFPLTVTSAQKNPTAFYLCASSILPGGRRNTEAFFGQGTRLTVV.

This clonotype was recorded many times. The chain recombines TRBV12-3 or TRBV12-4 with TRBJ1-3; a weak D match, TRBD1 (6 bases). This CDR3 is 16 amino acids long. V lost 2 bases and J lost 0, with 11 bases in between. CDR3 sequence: CASSLQGTFSGNTIYF. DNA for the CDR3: TGTGCCAGCAGTTTACAAGGGACATTCTCTGGAAACACCATATATTTT.

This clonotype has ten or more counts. CDR3 DNA: TGTGCCAGCGGCGGACAGGGTTCTTACGAGCAGTACTTC. Translating gives CASGGQGSYEQYF. The V gene is TRBV27, the J gene TRBJ2-7; the match to TRBD1 covers 8 bases. The CDR3 is made up of 13 amino acids. The V and J ends lost 8 bases and 4 bases, in that order; junction bases with no gene match: 7. Per the germline V gene, CDR1 is MNHEY and CDR2 is SMNVEV (reference sequence).